The rows below give T cell receptor beta chains drawn from one sample of a study of shared clonotypes between healthy human individuals. Repertoires were generated with immunoSEQ multiplex PCR, while TCRdb's copy carries only in-frame clones and drops some. The table shows millions of clones, with around 95% occurring only once. The source material was naive CD4+ T cells sorted from blood. The receptor source for this set is a man aged 18 to 35 in good health. Each CDR3 is given with its conserved first and last residue. Fields, in order: J gene, V gene, D gene, CDR3 protein. The D gene is left open where the match is weak.

>TRBJ1-1|TRBV5-4|.
CASSLGTLGPTEAFF
>TRBJ2-1|TRBV10-1|TRBD2
CASSDDLADEQFF
>TRBJ1-1|TRBV10-3|.
CAISAAANTEAFF
>TRBJ2-3|TRBV18|.
CASSFYREGDTQYF
>TRBJ1-1|TRBV7-2|TRBD1
CASSLWTGLNTEAFF
>TRBJ2-7|TRBV7-2|.
CASSLEFSNDEQYF
>TRBJ2-6|TRBV5-4|.
CASSLESGANVLTF
>TRBJ1-1|TRBV6-5|.
CASSSSRGGDTEAFF
>TRBJ2-1|TRBV7-2|.
CASTVGSLYNEQFF
>TRBJ2-4|TRBV10-3|.
CAISDSGARVSGKNIQYF
>TRBJ2-7|TRBV29-1|.
CSVAQTTSSYEQYF
>TRBJ2-3|TRBV18|TRBD1
CASSPDRNTDTQYF
>TRBJ2-4|TRBV7-9|.
CATQSTATTRNIQYF
>TRBJ2-3|TRBV28|TRBD2
CASRSTSGGAGIDTQYF
>TRBJ2-3|TRBV10-1|.
CASSPNTDTQYF
>TRBJ1-5|TRBV14|.
CASRHEDSPKNFSNQPQHF
>TRBJ2-6|TRBV25-1|.
CASSPIGGSGANVLTF
>TRBJ2-1|TRBV6-1|.
CASSGSRRGGDEQFF
>TRBJ2-5|TRBV5-1|TRBD2
CASSSDGGRGETQYF
>TRBJ2-7|TRBV30|TRBD1
CAGRGQGFYEQYF
>TRBJ1-6|TRBV6-5|.
CASSYSGQTNSPLHF
>TRBJ2-3|TRBV5-1|TRBD2
CASSPSSGGPQDTQYF
>TRBJ2-4|TRBV2|TRBD1
CASGGPGQGEAKNIQYF
>TRBJ1-6|TRBV30|TRBD1
CAWRVQGGSPLHF
>TRBJ1-2|TRBV12-5|.
CASGLVSMGYGYTF
>TRBJ1-5|TRBV28|.
CASTRGINQPQHF
>TRBJ2-7|TRBV6-5|TRBD1
CASRPPTGTSYEQYF
>TRBJ1-5|TRBV30|.
CAWSGGVVNQPQHF
>TRBJ2-7|TRBV18|TRBD2
CASSPLPSGRAYEQYF
>TRBJ1-5|TRBV5-1|.
CASMEGSIGGQPQHF
>TRBJ1-4|TRBV2|.
CASSDRVDEKLFF
>TRBJ2-7|TRBV30|TRBD1
CAWSVNRGPYEQYF
>TRBJ2-3|TRBV19|.
CASAIDRSTDTQYF
>TRBJ2-7|TRBV7-2|.
CASSFVRGAYEQYF
>TRBJ2-7|TRBV2|.
CASSETPTTRRGEQYF
>TRBJ1-5|TRBV18|TRBD1
CASSLGTVSDQPQHF
>TRBJ2-1|TRBV5-6|.
CASSPLPEDNEQFF